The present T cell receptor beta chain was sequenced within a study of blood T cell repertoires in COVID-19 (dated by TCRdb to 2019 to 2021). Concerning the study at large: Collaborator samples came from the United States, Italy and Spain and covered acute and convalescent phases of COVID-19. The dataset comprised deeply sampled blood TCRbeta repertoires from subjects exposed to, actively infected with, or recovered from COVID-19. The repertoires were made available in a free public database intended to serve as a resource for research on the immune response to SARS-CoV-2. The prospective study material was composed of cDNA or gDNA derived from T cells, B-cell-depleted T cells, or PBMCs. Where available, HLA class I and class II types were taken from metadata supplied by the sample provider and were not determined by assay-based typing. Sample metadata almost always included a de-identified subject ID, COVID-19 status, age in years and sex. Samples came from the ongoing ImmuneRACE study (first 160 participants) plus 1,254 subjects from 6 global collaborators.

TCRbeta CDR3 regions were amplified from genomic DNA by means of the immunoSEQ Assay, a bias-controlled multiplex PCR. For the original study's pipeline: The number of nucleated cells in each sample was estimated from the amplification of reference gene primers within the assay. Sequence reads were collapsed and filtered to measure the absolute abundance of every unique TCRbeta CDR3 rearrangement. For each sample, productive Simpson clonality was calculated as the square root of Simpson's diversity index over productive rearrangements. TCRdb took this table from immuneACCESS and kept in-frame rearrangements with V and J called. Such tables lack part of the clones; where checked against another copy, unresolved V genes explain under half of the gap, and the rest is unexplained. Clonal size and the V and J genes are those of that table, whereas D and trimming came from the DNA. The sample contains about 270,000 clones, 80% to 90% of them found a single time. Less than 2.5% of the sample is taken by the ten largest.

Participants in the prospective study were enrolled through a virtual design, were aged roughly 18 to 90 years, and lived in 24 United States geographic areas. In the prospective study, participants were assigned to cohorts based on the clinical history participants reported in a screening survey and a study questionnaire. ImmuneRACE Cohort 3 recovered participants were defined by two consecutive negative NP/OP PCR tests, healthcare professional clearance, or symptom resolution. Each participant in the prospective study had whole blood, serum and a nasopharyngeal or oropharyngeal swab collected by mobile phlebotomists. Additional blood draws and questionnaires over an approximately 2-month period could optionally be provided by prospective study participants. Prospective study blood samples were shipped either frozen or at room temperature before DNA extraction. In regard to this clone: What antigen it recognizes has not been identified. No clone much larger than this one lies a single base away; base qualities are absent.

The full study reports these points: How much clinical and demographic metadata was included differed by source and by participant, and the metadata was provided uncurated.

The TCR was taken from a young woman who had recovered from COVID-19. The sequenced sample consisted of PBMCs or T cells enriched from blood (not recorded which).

CDR3 reads: CAWRNPGTYEQYF. Read as DNA, the sequence is TGTGCCTGGAGAAATCCGGGTACCTACGAGCAGTACTTC. The rearranged chain carries TRBV30 and TRBJ2-7; confidence is insufficient to name the D gene. The CDR3 starts with the cysteine, ends with the phenylalanine, and has 13 residues. Only CDR3 DNA remains: 39 bases, in frame from the first base. V is shortened by 3 bases, J by 2 bases, and the region joining them spans 11 bases. Reading the germline V gene (reference sequence) gives CDR1 GTSNPN and CDR2 SVGIG.